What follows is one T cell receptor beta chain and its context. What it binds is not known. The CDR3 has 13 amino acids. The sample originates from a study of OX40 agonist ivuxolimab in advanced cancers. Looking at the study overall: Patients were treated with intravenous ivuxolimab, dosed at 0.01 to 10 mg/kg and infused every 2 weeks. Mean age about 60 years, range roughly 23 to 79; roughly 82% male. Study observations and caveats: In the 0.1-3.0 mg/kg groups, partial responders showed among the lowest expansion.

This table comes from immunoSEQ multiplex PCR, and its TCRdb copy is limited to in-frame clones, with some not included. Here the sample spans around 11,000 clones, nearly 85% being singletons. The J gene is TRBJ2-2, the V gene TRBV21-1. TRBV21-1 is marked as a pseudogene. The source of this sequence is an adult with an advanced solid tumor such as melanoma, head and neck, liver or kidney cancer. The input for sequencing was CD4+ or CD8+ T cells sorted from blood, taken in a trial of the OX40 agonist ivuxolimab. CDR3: CASSKENTGELFF. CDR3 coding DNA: TGTGCCAGCAGCAAAGAGAACACCGGGGAGCTGTTTTTT.